This TCR beta chain was recorded in a study of blood T cell repertoires in COVID-19. Study information: Researchers got acute and convalescent COVID-19 samples from the United States, Italy and Spain. The cDNA or gDNA used as material had been derived from T cells, B-cell-depleted T cells, or PBMCs.

Original handling: The assay estimated nucleated cells by amplifying reference gene primers. Sequenced by immunoSEQ multiplex PCR; TCRdb stores in-frame clones only, minus some. D and trimming come from the DNA, and the V and J calls and clone size come from that table. The data hold roughly 400,000 clones, with just under 90% observed a single time. Everyone who took part was about 18 to 90 years old, and they came from about two dozen US areas. A single count supports this clone. Losses at the gene ends were 5 bases for V and 4 bases for J; bases not matched to a gene: 10. The CDR3 totals 15 residues. Germline CDR1 is MNHEY and CDR2 is SVGAGI.

This TCR was sampled from a woman aged 25 to 39 who had recovered from COVID-19. The specimen sequenced was PBMCs or T cells enriched from blood (not recorded which). The chain has TRBV6-5 and TRBJ1-2, with 7 nucleotides matching TRBD1. CDR3 in DNA: TGTGCCAGCAGTCCGACAGGGACAATGGGCTATGGCTACACCTTC. As protein: CASSPTGTMGYGYTF.